These 10 T cell receptor beta chains originate from one sample sequenced in a study of PD-L1 blockade in urothelial cancer. Stated time point: peripheral blood 6 weeks after treatment start. Produced via immunoSEQ multiplex PCR; TCRdb's table is partial and in-frame only. The sample shows roughly 100,000 clones, approximately 87% of them seen only once. This specimen consisted of PBMCs, obtained around atezolizumab (anti-PD-L1) treatment. The receptor source for this set is a man in his 70s with urothelial cancer.

The chain carries TRBV7-8 and TRBJ2-2; D may be TRBD2 (5 bases). The germline V and J ends were trimmed by 5 bases and 4 bases, with 11 bases remaining between them. CDR3 length equals 14 residues. Germline V gives CDR1 SGHVS, CDR2 FQNEAQ. As DNA, the CDR3 is TGTGCCAGCAGCCCGTCCGAGGGCACCGGGGAGCTGTTTTTT. It yields the protein CASSPSEGTGELFF.

V is TRBV14 and J is TRBJ2-7; 8 nucleotides align to TRBD1. The CDR3 length is 15 residues. Germline CDR1 is SGHDN and CDR2 is FVKESK. V was pared by 3 bases and J by 4 bases, with 8 bases of the junction left unmatched. The CDR3 bases are TGTGCCAGCAGCCAGAACAGGGGGAGTCCGTACGAGCAGTACTTC. Its translation is CASSQNRGSPYEQYF.

The J gene is TRBJ2-7, the V gene TRBV7-9, with 8 bases matching TRBD1. Germline values: CDR1 SEHNR, CDR2 FQNEAQ (reference sequence). J lost 5 bases, V lost 1 base, and 4 bases had no gene match. The CDR3 is 14 residues long. The CDR3 is CASSLVTGAHEQYF. The CDR3 DNA reads TGTGCCAGCAGCTTAGTGACAGGGGCCCACGAGCAGTACTTC.

The chain joins TRBV4-1 to TRBJ2-7, with D perhaps matching TRBD2 (5 bases). The V gene lost 0 bases and the J gene lost 3 bases, with 9 bases spanning the gap. The germline V gene has CDR1 MGHRA and CDR2 YSYEKL. CDR3 length: 14 residues. Written as DNA, the CDR3 is TGCGCCAGCAGCCAAGATACGGGGATCTACGAGCAGTACTTC. Translation gives CASSQDTGIYEQYF.

The gene calls are TRBV12-5 and TRBJ2-3; D perhaps matches TRBD2 (6 bases). This CDR3 comprises 12 residues. Germline V gives CDR1 LGHNT, CDR2 FRNRAP. V was shortened by 6 bases and J by 7 bases, with 11 bases between the two germline ends. This CDR3 is CASGRWTNTQYF. The CDR3 coding sequence is TGTGCTAGTGGCCGCTGGACTAATACGCAGTATTTT.

This clone was observed at least ten times. This chain uses TRBV11-2 with TRBJ1-2; D ambiguous. The CDR3 runs 16 residues. V dropped 0 bases and J dropped 4 bases, with 15 bases sitting between them. The V gene's germline CDR1 is SGHAT and CDR2 FQNNGV. The CDR3 loop reads CASSLDSGLPSYGYTF. The CDR3 nucleotides are TGTGCCAGCAGCTTAGATTCCGGGTTGCCCTCCTATGGCTACACCTTC.

V gene TRBV5-4 combines with J gene TRBJ2-5, with 7 bases matching TRBD2. The length of the CDR3 is 16 residues. V lost 0 bases, J lost 5 bases, and 10 bases stayed unmatched. Germline V lookup: CDR1 SGHNT, CDR2 YYREEE (reference sequence). CDR3 protein: CASSLDEGGPWETQYF. For the CDR3, the DNA is TGTGCCAGCAGCTTGGATGAGGGAGGGCCTTGGGAGACCCAGTACTTC.

The V call is TRBV4-2, the J call TRBJ2-1; 8 nucleotides align to TRBD2. Germline-derived CDR1 and CDR2 are LGHNA and YNFKEQ. There are 16 residues in the CDR3. Trimming at V came to 0 bases and at J to 6 bases, leaving 7 bases not matched to a gene. The CDR3 loop reads CASSQDKSGSSNEQFF. The CDR3 DNA follows: TGTGCCAGCAGCCAAGATAAAAGCGGGAGCAGCAATGAGCAGTTCTTC.

This CDR3 reads CASSPPGEHLSGANVLTF. The CDR3 nucleotides are TGTGCCAGCTCACCACCGGGAGAACACCTCTCTGGGGCCAACGTCCTGACTTTC. The genes are TRBV18 and TRBJ2-6; a possible D gene is TRBD2 (5 bases). Germline-derived CDR1 and CDR2 are KGHSH and LQKENI. The V and J ends lost 0 bases and 0 bases respectively, with 12 bases between them. The CDR3 totals 18 residues.

The genes are TRBV25-1 and TRBJ2-2, with a possible D match to TRBD2 (5 bases). Trimming took off 3 bases at V and 3 bases at J, with 11 bases between the two ends. The CDR3 runs 15 residues. CDR1 MGHDK and CDR2 SYGVNS come from the germline V gene. The CDR3 is CASSDVSGYTGELFF. Here the CDR3 DNA reads TGTGCCAGCAGTGATGTTTCGGGATACACCGGGGAGCTGTTTTTT. Based on the CDR3 plus reference TRBV25-1 and TRBJ2-2, the full variable domain is EADIYQTPRYLVIGTGKKITLECSQTMGHDKMYWYQQDPGMELHLIHYSYGVNSTEKGDLSSESTVSRIRTEHFPLTLESARPSHTSQYLCASSDVSGYTGELFFGEGSRLTVL.